The subject of this entry is one TCR beta chain. This specimen comes from a study of blood T cell repertoires in COVID-19. Looking at the study overall: Samples taken during acute and convalescent COVID-19 were collected in the United States, Italy and Spain. PBMCs, B-cell-depleted T cells, or T cells provided the cDNA or gDNA that made up the material.

Per the original data handling: The authors estimated nucleated cell counts from reference gene primer amplification. Generated by immunoSEQ multiplex PCR, the TCRdb table keeps only in-frame clones and is missing some. V and J calls and clone size are given by that table; D and trimming were obtained from the DNA. The profile shows some 250,000 clones, 81% of them singletons. Sequences were obtained from peripheral blood. This TCR was recovered from a woman aged 60 to 75 with active or convalescent COVID-19.

CDR3 sequence: CASSVAPGLAGRSETQYF. The CDR3 DNA sequence: TGTGCCAGCAGCGTAGCCCCTGGACTAGCGGGGAGGAGTGAGACCCAGTACTTC. V gene TRBV9 combines with J gene TRBJ2-5; 12 bases are shared with TRBD2. Germline V gives CDR1 SGDLS, CDR2 YYNGEE. V was clipped by 0 bases and J by 5 bases; unmatched bases: 11. This CDR3 has 18 amino acids.